Listed here are 7 T cell receptor beta chains from one sample, sequenced in a study of shared clonotypes between healthy human individuals. Data came from immunoSEQ multiplex PCR; TCRdb stores just in-frame clones and leaves some out. The table lists about 1,800,000 clones, over 85% of them singletons, with 0.9% to 1.5% in the top ten. It was CD45RO-negative cells, positively selected for CCR7, that made up naive CD8 cells, with terminally differentiated effector memory CD45RA+ cells excluded. Sequenced sample: naive CD8+ T cells sorted from blood. The receptors originated from a man between 18 and 35 years old in good health.

V gene TRBV15 combines with J gene TRBJ2-5; D not resolved. V was cut by 8 bases and J by 0 bases, with 7 bases left in between. The CDR3 has 12 amino acids. Germline V gene sequence: CDR1 LNHNV, CDR2 YYDKDF (reference sequence). CDR3 coding DNA: TGTGCCACCGAGACAAACCAAGAGACCCAGTACTTC. Protein sequence: CATETNQETQYF.

The chain is built from TRBV28 and TRBJ1-1; D not resolved. Germline CDR1 and CDR2: MDHEN and SYDVKM. The CDR3 has 15 amino acids. The V end lost 1 base, the J end lost 0 bases, and 9 bases lay between the germline ends. The CDR3: CASSLYAEMNTEAFF. CDR3 DNA sequence: TGTGCCAGCAGTTTATATGCAGAAATGAACACTGAAGCTTTCTTT.

This clone was seen only a few times. The chain couples TRBV19 to TRBJ1-5; D is unclear. The length of the CDR3 is 14 residues. V was trimmed by 3 bases and J by 7 bases, leaving 13 bases between them. The germline CDR1 and CDR2 sequences are LNHDA and SQIVND (reference sequence). CDR3 bases: TGTGCCAGTAGTATCTCGGGAGAACGACAGCCCCAGCATTTT. Encoded protein: CASSISGERQPQHF.

The chain combines TRBV5-4 with TRBJ2-3; TRBD1 aligns across 9 bases. This CDR3 has 15 residues. With 4 bases clipped from V and 3 bases from J, the junction kept 6 bases outside the gene matches. Germline CDR1 reads SGHNT; CDR2 reads YYREEE (reference sequence). The CDR3 here is CASSHRDRVTDTQYF. The CDR3 DNA reads TGTGCCAGCAGCCACCGGGACAGGGTTACAGATACGCAGTATTTT.

This chain uses TRBV7-6 with TRBJ1-2, with D hard to call. The CDR3 totals 13 residues. Germline CDR1 reads SGHVS; CDR2 reads FNYEAQ. V shed 4 bases and J shed 4 bases, with 10 bases lying between them. The CDR3 bases are TGTGCCAGCAGCTCCACGGCAGGCTATGGCTACACCTTC. This gives the protein CASSSTAGYGYTF. The variable domain in full, completed from reference TRBV7-6 and TRBJ1-2, reads GAGVSQSPRYKVTKRGQDVALRCDPISGHVSLYWYRQALGQGPEFLTYFNYEAQQDKSGLPNDRFSAERPEGSISTLTIQRTEQRDSAMYRCASSSTAGYGYTFGSGTRLTVV.

Comment on this clone: This specimen includes other DNA sequences encoding the same CDR3. This chain uses TRBV7-9 with TRBJ2-7; the match to TRBD1 covers 7 bases. Germline-derived CDR1 and CDR2 are SEHNR and FQNEAQ (reference sequence). CDR3 size: 15 residues. Trimming at V came to 3 bases and at J to 4 bases, leaving 9 bases not matched to a gene. CDR3 coding DNA: TGTGCCAGCAGCTTCCTGGCAGGGGGACCGTACGAGCAGTACTTC. Its translation is CASSFLAGGPYEQYF.

J is TRBJ2-7 and V is TRBV4-3; TRBD2 is a possible D gene (6 bases). The germline gives CDR1 LGHNA, CDR2 YSLEER. This CDR3 has 18 amino acids. The V end lost 0 bases, the J end lost 0 bases, and 18 bases lay between the germline ends. The CDR3 region has the DNA TGCGCCAGCAGCCAAGACTTAGCGGAGGGGATTAGCTCCTACGAGCAGTACTTC. This codes for CASSQDLAEGISSYEQYF.